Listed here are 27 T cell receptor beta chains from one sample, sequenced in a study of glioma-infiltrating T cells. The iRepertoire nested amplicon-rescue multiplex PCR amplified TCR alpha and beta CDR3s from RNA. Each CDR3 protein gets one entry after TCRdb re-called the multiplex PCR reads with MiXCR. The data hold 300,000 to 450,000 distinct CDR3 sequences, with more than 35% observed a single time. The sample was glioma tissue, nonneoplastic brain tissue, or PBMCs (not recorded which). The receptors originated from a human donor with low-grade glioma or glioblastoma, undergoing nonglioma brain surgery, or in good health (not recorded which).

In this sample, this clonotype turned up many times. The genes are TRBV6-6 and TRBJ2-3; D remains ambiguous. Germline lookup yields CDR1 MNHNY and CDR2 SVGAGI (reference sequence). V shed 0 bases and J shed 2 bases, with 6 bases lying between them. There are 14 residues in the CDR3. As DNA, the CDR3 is TGTGCCAGCAGTTACTCTGGGTCCACAGATACGCAGTATTTT. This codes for CASSYSGSTDTQYF.

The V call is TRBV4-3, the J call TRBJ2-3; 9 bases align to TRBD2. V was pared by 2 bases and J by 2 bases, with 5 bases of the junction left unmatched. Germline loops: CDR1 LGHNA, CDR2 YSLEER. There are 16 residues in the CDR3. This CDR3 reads CASSQILAGPTDTQYF. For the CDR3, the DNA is TGCGCCAGCAGCCAAATACTAGCGGGCCCCACAGATACGCAGTATTTT.

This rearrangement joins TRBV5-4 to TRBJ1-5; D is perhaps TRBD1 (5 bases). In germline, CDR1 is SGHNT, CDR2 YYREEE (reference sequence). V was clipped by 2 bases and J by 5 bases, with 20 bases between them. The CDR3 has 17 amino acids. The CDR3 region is CASSFPAGHWVYQPQHF. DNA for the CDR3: TGTGCCAGCAGCTTCCCTGCCGGACACTGGGTTTATCAGCCCCAGCATTTT.

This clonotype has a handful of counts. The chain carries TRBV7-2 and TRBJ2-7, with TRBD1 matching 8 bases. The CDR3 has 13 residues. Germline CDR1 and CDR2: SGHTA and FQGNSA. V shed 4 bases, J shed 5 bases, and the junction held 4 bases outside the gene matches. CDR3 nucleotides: TGTGCCAGCAGCTCGACAGGGGCGAACGAGCAGTACTTC. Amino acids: CASSSTGANEQYF.

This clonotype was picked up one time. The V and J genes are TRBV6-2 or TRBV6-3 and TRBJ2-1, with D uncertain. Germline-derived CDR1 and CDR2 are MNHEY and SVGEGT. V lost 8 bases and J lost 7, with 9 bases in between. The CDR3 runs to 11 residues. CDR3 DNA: TGTGCCAGCGGCCAGAGAAATGAGCAGTTCTTC. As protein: CASGQRNEQFF.

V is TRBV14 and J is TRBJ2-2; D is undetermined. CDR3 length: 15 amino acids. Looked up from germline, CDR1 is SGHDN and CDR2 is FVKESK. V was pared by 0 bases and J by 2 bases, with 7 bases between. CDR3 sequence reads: CASSQEGSNTGELFF. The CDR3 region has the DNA TGTGCCAGCAGCCAAGAGGGCTCCAACACCGGGGAGCTGTTTTTT.

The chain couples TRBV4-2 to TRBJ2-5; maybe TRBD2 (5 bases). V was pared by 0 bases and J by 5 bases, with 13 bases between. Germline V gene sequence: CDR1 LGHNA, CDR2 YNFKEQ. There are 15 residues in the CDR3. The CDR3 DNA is TGTGCCAGCAGCCAAGAGGTACTTGGCGGGGAGACCCAGTACTTC. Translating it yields CASSQEVLGGETQYF.

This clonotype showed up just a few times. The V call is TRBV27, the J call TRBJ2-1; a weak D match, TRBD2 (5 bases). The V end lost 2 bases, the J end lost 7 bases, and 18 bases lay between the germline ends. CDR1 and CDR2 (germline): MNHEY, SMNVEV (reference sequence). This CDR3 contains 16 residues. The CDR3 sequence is CASSLINFAGINEQFF. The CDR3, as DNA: TGTGCCAGCAGTTTAATTAATTTCGCCGGGATAAATGAGCAGTTCTTC.

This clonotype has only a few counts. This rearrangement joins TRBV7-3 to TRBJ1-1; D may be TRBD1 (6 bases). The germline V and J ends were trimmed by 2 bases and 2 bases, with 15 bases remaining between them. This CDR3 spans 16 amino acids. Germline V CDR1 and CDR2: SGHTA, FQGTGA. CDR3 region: CASSLGPGGRNTEAFF. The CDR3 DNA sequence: TGTGCCAGCAGCTTAGGGCCCGGGGGGCGAAACACTGAAGCTTTCTTT. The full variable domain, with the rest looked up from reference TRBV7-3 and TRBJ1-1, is GAGVSQTPSNKVTEKGKYVELRCDPISGHTALYWYRQSLGQGPEFLIYFQGTGAADDSGLPNDRFFAVRPEGSVSTLKIQRTERGDSAVYLCASSLGPGGRNTEAFFGQGTRLTVV.

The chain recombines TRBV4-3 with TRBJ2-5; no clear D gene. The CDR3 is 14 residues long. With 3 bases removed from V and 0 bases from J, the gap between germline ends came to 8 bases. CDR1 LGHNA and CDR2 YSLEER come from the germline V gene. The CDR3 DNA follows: TGCGCCAGCAGCCAGGGCTACAACCAAGAGACCCAGTACTTC. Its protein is CASSQGYNQETQYF.

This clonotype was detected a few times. CDR3 in amino acids: CASSQDPRTGELFF. The CDR3, as DNA: TGCGCCAGCAGCCAAGATCCGAGGACCGGGGAGCTGTTTTTT. This chain joins TRBV4-1 and TRBJ2-2; D is unresolved. The CDR3 has 14 amino acids. Germline lookup yields CDR1 MGHRA and CDR2 YSYEKL. V lost 0 bases to trimming and J lost 5 bases, with 7 bases between them.

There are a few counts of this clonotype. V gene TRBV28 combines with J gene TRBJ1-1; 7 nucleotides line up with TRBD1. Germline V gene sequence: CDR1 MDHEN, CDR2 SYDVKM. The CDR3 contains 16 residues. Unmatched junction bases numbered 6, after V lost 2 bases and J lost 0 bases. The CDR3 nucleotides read TGTGCCAGCAGTTTAAGAGGGGGCACGGTGAACACTGAAGCTTTCTTT. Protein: CASSLRGGTVNTEAFF.

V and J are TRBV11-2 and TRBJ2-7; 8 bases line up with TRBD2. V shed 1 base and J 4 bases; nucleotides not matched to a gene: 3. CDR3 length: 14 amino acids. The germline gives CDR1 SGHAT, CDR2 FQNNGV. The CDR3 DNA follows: TGTGCCAGCAGCTTAGGAGCGGGAGTGTACGAGCAGTACTTC. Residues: CASSLGAGVYEQYF.

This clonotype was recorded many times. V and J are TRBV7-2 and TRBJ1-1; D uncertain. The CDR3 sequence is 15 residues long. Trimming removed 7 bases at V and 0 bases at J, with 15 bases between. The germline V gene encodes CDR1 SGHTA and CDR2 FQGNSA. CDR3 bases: TGTGCCAGCACGAGCGGTTTAGAAATGAACACTGAAGCTTTCTTT. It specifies CASTSGLEMNTEAFF.

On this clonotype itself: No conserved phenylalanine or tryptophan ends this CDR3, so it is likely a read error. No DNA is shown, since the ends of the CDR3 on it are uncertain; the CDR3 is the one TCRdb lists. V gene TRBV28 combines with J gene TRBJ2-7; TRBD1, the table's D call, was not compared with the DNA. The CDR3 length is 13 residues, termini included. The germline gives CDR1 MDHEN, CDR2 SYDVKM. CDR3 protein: CASSPPGLAREYL.

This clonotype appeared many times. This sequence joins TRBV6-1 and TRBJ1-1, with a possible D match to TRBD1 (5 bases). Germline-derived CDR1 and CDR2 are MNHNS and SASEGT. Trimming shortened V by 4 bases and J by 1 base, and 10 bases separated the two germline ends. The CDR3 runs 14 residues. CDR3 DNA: TGTGCCAGCAGTGGGGGACCGAAGAACACTGAAGCTTTCTTT. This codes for CASSGGPKNTEAFF.

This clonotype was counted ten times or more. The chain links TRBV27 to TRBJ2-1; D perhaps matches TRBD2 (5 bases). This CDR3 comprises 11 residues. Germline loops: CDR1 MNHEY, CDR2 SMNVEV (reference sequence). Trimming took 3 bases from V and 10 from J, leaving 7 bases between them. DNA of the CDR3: TGTGCCAGCAGTTTCGGGGAGGAGCAGTTCTTC. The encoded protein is CASSFGEEQFF.

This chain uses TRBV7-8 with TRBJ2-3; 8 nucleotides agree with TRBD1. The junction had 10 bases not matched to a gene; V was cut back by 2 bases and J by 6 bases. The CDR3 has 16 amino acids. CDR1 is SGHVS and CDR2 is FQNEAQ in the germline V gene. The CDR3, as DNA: TGTGCCAGCAGCTTATGGCAGGGGGCAAGTTCGGATACGCAGTATTTT. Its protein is CASSLWQGASSDTQYF.

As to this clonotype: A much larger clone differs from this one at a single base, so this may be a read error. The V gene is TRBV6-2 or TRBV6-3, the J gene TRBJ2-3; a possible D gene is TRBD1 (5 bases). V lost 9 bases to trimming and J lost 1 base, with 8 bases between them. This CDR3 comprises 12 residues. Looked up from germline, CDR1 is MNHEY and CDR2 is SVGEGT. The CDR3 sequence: CARQARTDTQYF. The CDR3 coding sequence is TGTGCCAGACAGGCACGCACAGATACGCAGTATTTT.

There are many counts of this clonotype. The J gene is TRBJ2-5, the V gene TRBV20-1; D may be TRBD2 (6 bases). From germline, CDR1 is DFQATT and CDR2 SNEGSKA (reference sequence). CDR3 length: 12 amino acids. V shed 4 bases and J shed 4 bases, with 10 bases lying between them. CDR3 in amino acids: CSANEGGETQYF. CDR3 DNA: TGCAGTGCTAATGAGGGAGGAGAGACCCAGTACTTC.

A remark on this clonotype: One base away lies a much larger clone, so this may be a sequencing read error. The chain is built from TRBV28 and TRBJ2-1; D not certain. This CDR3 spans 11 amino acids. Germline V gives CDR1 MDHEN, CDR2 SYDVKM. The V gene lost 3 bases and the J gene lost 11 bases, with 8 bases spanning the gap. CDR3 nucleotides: TGTGCCAGCAGTTTGGGCTCCCAGCAGTTCTTC. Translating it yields CASSLGSQQFF.

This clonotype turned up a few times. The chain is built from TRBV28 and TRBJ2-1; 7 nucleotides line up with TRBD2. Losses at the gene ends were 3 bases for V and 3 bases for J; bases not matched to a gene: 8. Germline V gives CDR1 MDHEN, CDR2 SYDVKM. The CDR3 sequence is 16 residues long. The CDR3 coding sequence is TGTGCCAGCAGTTTTCTGGCGGGAGTTAGCTACAATGAGCAGTTCTTC. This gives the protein CASSFLAGVSYNEQFF.

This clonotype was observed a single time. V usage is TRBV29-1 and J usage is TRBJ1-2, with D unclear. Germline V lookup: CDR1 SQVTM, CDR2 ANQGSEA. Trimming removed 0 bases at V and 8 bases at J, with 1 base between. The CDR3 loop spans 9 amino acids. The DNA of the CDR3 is TGCAGCGTTGAAGAAGGCTACACCTTC. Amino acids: CSVEEGYTF.

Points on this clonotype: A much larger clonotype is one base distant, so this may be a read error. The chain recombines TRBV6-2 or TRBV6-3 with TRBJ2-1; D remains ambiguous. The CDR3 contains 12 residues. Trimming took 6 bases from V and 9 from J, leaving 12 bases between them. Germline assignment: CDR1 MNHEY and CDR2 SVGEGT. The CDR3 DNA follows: TGTGCCAGCAGCCCACAACGGCCTGAGCAGTTCTTC. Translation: CASSPQRPEQFF.

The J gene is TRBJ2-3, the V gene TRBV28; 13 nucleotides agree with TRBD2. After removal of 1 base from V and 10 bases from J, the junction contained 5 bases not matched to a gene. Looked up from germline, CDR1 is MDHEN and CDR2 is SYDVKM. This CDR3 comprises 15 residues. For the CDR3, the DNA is TGTGCCAGCAGTTTATTGGGACTAGCGGGATCTGCGCAGTATTTT. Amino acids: CASSLLGLAGSAQYF.

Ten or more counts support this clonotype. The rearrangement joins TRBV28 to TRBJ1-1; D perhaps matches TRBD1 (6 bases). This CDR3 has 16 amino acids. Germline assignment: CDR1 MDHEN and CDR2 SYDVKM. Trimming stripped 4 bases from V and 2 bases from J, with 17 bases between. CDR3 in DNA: TGTGCCAGCAGTTCGACCAGACAGGCGAGAAACACTGAAGCTTTCTTT. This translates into CASSSTRQARNTEAFF.

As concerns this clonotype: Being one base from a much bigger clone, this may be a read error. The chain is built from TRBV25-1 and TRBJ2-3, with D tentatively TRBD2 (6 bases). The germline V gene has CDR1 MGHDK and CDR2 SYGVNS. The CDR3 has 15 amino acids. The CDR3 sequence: CASSDGTGDTDRQYF. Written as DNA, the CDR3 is TGTGCCAGCAGTGACGGGACTGGAGACACAGATAGGCAGTATTTT.